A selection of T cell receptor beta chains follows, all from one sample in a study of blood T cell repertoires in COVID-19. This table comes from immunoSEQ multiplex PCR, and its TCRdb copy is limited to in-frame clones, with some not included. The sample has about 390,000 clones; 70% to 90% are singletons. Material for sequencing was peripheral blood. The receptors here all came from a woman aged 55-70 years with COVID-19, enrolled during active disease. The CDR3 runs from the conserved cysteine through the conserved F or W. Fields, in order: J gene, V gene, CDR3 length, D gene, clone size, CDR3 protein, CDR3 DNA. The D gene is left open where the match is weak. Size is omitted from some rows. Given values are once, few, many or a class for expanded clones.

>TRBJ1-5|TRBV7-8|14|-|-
CASREGGSNQPQHF
TGTGCCAGCAGGGAAGGAGGTAGCAATCAGCCCCAGCATTTT
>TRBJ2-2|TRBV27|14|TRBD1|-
CASSPYRGTGELFF
TGTGCCAGCAGTCCCTACAGGGGCACCGGGGAGCTGTTTTTT
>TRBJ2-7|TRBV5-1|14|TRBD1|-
CASRPGTGSDEQYF
TGCGCCAGCCGCCCAGGGACAGGGTCGGACGAGCAGTACTTC
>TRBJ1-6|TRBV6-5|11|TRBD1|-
CASGGQGPLHF
TGTGCCAGTGGGGGACAGGGACCCCTCCACTTT
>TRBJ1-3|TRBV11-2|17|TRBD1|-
CASSSLLQGALENTIYF
TGTGCCAGCAGCTCTTTGCTACAGGGGGCATTAGAAAACACCATATATTTT
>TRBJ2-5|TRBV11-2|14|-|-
CASGAGPNQETQYF
TGTGCCAGCGGAGCAGGGCCTAACCAAGAGACCCAGTACTTC
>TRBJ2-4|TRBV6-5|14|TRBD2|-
CATSRAGGGNIQYF
TGTGCCACCTCGAGAGCGGGAGGCGGAAACATTCAGTACTTC
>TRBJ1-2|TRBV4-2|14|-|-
CASSKERSLYGYTF
TGTGCCAGCAGCAAAGAACGGTCTCTTTATGGCTACACCTTC
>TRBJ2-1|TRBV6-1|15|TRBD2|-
CASSHLAGSYNEQFF
TGTGCCAGCAGCCACCTAGCGGGCTCCTACAATGAGCAGTTCTTC
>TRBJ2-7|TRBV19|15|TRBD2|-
CASSEPGRATYEQYF
TGTGCCAGTAGCGAACCGGGGAGGGCAACCTACGAGCAGTACTTC
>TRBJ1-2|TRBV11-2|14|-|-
CASSAPGGGYGYTF
TGTGCCAGCAGCGCTCCGGGGGGCGGCTATGGCTACACCTTC
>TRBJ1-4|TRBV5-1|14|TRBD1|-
CASSRQGSNEKLFF
TGCGCCAGCAGTAGACAGGGGAGTAATGAAAAACTGTTTTTT
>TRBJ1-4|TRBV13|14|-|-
CASSRVGAGEKLFF
TGTGCCAGCAGCCGAGTGGGAGCGGGGGAAAAACTGTTTTTT
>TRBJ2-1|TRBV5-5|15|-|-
CASSLYGRDDNEQFF
TGTGCCAGCAGCTTGTACGGGAGAGACGACAATGAGCAGTTCTTC
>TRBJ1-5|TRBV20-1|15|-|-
CSASLGGVGNQPQHF
TGCAGTGCTAGTCTGGGGGGGGTGGGCAATCAGCCCCAGCATTTT
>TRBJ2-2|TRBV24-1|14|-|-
CATSVYRGPGELFF
TGTGCCACCAGTGTTTATAGGGGTCCCGGGGAGCTGTTTTTT
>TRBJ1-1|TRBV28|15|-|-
CASSGWGRGNTEAFF
TGTGCCAGCAGTGGGTGGGGGCGAGGGAACACTGAAGCTTTCTTT
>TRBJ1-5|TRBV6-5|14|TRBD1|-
CASADRGSSQPQHF
TGTGCCAGCGCGGACAGGGGTTCCTCTCAGCCCCAGCATTTT
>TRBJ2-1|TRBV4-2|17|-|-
CASSQVSTSNSYNEQFF
TGTGCCAGCAGCCAAGTTAGTACTAGCAACTCCTACAATGAGCAGTTCTTC
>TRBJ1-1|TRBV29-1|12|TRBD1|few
CSASQGAPEAFF
TGCAGCGCTTCACAGGGGGCCCCTGAAGCTTTCTTT
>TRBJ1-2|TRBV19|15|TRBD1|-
CASSILGQGPYGYTF
TGTGCCAGTAGTATTTTGGGACAGGGCCCCTATGGCTACACCTTC
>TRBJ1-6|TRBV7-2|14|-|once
CASSAPRGNSPLHF
TGTGCCAGCAGCGCCCCCCGGGGTAATTCACCCCTCCACTTT
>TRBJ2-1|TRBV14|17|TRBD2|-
CASSPLGRGGSYNEQFF
TGTGCCAGCAGCCCCCTGGGGCGGGGGGGCTCCTACAATGAGCAGTTCTTC
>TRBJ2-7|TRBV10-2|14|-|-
CASSLAWGAYEQYF
TGCGCCAGCAGTTTAGCCTGGGGAGCGTACGAGCAGTACTTC
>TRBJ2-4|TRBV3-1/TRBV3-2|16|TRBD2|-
CASSLRLAGAKNIQYF
TGTGCCAGCAGCCTGCGACTAGCGGGGGCCAAAAACATTCAGTACTTC
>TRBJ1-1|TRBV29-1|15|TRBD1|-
CSVGGQTIRNTEAFF
TGCAGCGTTGGGGGACAGACAATAAGAAACACTGAAGCTTTCTTT
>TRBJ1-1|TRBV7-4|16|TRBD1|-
CASSPTPGQGNTEAFF
TGTGCCAGCAGCCCGACCCCGGGACAGGGGAACACTGAAGCTTTCTTT
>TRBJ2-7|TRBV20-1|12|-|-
CSASSRADEQYF
TGCAGTGCTAGTAGCAGGGCAGACGAGCAGTACTTC
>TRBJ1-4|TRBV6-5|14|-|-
CASSTGRGREKLFF
TGTGCCAGCAGTACCGGCAGGGGCCGTGAAAAACTGTTTTTT
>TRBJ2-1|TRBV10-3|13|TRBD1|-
CAIGQGRDNEQFF
TGTGCCATCGGACAGGGGCGCGACAATGAGCAGTTCTTC
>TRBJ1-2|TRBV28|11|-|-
CASGENYGYTF
TGTGCCAGCGGTGAGAACTATGGCTACACCTTC
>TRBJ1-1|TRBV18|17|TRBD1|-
CASSHMGQALDSLEAFF
TGTGCCAGCTCACACATGGGACAGGCTCTAGATTCCCTTGAAGCTTTCTTT
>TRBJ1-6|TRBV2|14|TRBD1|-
CASSVQGADSPLHF
TGTGCCAGCAGTGTACAGGGGGCAGATTCACCCCTCCACTTT
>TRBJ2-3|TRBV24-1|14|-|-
CATSDQGHTDTQYF
TGTGCCACCAGTGACCAGGGACACACAGATACGCAGTATTTT
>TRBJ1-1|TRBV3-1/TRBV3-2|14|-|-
CASSQIRGNTEAFF
TGTGCCAGCAGCCAAATAAGGGGTAACACTGAAGCTTTCTTT
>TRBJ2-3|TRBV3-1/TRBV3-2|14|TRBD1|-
CASSVGTGGDTQYF
TGTGCCAGCAGTGTTGGGACAGGGGGAGATACGCAGTATTTT
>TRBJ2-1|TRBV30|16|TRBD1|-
CAVLKTGQGVYNEQFF
TGTGCCGTATTAAAAACGGGACAGGGTGTTTACAATGAGCAGTTCTTC
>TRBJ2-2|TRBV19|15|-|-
CASSIGRANTGELFF
TGTGCCAGTAGTATTGGCAGGGCTAACACCGGGGAGCTGTTTTTT
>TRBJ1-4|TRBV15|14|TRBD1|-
CATSRVGTGPRLFF
TGTGCCACCAGCAGAGTCGGGACAGGGCCTCGGCTGTTTTTT
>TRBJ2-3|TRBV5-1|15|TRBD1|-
CASSPDRVDADTQYF
TGCGCCAGCAGCCCCGACAGGGTGGACGCAGATACGCAGTATTTT
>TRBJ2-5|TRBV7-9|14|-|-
CASGKGSPRETQYF
TGTGCCAGCGGCAAAGGGTCCCCCAGAGAGACCCAGTACTTC
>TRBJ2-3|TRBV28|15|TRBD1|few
CASRQGGFRTDTQYF
TGTGCCAGCAGACAGGGGGGATTTAGAACAGATACGCAGTATTTT
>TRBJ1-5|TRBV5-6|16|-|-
CASSLYSGYSNQPQHF
TGTGCCAGCAGCTTGTACAGCGGATATAGCAATCAGCCCCAGCATTTT
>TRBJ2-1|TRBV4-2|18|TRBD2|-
CASSPPPPSGRTYNEQFF
TGTGCCAGCAGTCCCCCCCCTCCTAGCGGGAGAACCTACAATGAGCAGTTCTTC
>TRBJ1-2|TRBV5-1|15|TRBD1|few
CASSFEQGRNYGYTF
TGCGCCAGCAGCTTCGAACAGGGGCGCAACTATGGCTACACCTTC
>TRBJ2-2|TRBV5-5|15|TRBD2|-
CASSHSGGNTGELFF
TGTGCCAGCAGCCACAGCGGGGGGAACACCGGGGAGCTGTTTTTT
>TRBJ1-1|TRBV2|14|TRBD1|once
CASMGTGRNTEAFF
TGTGCCAGCATGGGGACAGGTCGGAACACTGAAGCTTTCTTT
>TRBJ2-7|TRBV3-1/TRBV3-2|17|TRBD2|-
CASSQDIAGGFSYEQYF
TGTGCCAGCAGCCAAGATATAGCGGGGGGCTTTTCCTACGAGCAGTACTTC
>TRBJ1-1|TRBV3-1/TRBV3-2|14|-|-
CASSSGGVYTEAFF
TGTGCCAGCAGCTCCGGGGGGGTTTACACTGAAGCTTTCTTT